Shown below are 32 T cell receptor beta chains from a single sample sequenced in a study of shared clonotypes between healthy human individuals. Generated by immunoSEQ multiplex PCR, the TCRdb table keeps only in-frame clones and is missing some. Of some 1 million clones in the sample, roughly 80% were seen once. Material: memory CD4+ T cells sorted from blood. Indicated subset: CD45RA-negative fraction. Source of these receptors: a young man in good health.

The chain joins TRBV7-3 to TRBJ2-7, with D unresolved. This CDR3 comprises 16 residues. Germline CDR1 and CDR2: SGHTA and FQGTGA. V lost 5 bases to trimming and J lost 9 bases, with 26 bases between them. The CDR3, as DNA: TGTGCCAGCAGCCACTACCGCCCGGGTGCCCATGTCGGGCAGTACTTC. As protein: CASSHYRPGAHVGQYF.

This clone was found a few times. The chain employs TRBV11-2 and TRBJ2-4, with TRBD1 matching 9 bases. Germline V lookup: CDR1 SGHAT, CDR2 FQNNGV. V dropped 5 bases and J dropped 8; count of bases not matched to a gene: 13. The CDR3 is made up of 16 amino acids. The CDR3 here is CASSKQGAGVGDIQYF. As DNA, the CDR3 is TGTGCCAGCAGCAAACAGGGGGCGGGAGTCGGGGACATTCAGTACTTC.

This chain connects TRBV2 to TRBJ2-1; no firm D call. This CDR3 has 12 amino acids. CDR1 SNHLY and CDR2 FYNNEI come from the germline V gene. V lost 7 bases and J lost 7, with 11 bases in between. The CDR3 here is CASNRHLNEQFF. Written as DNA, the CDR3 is TGTGCCAGCAACCGCCATTTAAATGAGCAGTTCTTC.

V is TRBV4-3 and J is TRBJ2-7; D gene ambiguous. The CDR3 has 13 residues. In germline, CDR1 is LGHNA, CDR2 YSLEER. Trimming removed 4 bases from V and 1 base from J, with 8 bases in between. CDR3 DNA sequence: TGCGCCAGCAGCCCAAGTAATTCCTACGAGCAGTACTTC. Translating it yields CASSPSNSYEQYF.

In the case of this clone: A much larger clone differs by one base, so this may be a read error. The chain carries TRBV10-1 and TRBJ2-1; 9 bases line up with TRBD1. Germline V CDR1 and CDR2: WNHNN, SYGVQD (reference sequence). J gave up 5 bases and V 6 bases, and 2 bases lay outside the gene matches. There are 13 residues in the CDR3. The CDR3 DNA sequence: TGCGCCAGCAGCCGGGACAGGGACAATGAGCAGTTCTTC. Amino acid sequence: CASSRDRDNEQFF.

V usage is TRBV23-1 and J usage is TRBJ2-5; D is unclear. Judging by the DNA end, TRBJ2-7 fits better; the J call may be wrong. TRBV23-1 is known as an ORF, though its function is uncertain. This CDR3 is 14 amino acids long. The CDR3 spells CATLTERSSYEQYF. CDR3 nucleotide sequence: TGCGCCACCCTAACGGAACGGAGCTCCTACGAGCAGTACTTC.

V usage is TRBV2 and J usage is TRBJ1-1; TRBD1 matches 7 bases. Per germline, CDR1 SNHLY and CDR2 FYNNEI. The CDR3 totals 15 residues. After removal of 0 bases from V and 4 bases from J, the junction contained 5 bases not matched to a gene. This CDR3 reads CASSEALAGGTEAFF. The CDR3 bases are TGTGCCAGCAGTGAAGCGCTCGCAGGGGGCACTGAAGCTTTCTTT.

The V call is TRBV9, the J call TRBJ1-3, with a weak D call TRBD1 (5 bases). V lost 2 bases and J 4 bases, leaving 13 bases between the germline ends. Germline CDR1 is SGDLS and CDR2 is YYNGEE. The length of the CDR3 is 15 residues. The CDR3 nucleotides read TGTGCCAGCAGCGTCAACGGGGCGGAAGGAAACACCATATATTTT. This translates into CASSVNGAEGNTIYF. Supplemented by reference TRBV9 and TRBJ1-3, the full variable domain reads DSGVTQTPKHLITATGQRVTLRCSPRSGDLSVYWYQQSLDQGLQFLIQYYNGEERAKGNILERFSAQQFPDLHSELNLSSLELGDSALYFCASSVNGAEGNTIYFGEGSWLTVV.

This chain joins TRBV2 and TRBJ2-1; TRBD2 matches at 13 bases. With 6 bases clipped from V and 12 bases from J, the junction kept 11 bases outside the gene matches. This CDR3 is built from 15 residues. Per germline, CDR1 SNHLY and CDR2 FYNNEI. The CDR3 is CASRAGTSGTETQFF. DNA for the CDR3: TGTGCCAGCAGGGCCGGGACTAGCGGGACCGAAACGCAGTTCTTC.

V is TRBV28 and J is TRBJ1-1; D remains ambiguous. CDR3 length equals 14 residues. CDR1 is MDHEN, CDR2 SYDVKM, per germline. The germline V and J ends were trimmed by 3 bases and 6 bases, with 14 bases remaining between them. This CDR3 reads CASSLTNYGAEAFF. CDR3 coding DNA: TGTGCCAGCAGTTTGACGAACTATGGCGCTGAAGCTTTCTTT.

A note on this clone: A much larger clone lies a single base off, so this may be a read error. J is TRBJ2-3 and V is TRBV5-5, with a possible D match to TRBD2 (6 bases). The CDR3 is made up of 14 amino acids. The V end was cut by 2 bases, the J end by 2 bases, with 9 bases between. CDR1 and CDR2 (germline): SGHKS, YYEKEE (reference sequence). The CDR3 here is CASSLAGYTDTQYF. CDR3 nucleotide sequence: TGTGCCAGCAGCTTAGCGGGTTACACAGATACGCAGTATTTT.

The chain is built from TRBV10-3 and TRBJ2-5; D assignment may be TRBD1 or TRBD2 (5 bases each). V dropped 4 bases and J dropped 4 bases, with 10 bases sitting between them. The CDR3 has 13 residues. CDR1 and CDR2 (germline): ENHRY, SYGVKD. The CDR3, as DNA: TGTGCCATCAGTGGGGGCGCGGGAGAGACCCAGTACTTC. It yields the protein CAISGGAGETQYF.

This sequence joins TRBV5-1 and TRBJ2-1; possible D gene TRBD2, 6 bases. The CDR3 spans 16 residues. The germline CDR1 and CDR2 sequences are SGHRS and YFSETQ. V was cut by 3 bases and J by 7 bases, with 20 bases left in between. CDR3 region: CASSSGRRVMSNEQFF. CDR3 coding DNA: TGCGCCAGCAGCTCAGGGAGGAGGGTCATGTCGAATGAGCAGTTCTTC.

In nucleotides, the CDR3 is TGTGCCAGCAGCTTAGACCGGACAGGGGAGACCCAGTACTTC. The encoded protein is CASSLDRTGETQYF. The rearrangement uses TRBV11-2 and TRBJ2-5; 8 nucleotides line up with TRBD1. The CDR3 spans 14 residues. The trim removed 0 bases at V and 5 bases at J, leaving 2 bases unmatched. In germline, CDR1 is SGHAT, CDR2 FQNNGV.

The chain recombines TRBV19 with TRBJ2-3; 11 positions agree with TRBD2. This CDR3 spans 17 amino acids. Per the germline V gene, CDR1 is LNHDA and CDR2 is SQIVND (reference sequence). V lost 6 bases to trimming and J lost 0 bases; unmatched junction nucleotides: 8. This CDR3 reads CASSTLAGGPSTDTQYF. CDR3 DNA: TGTGCCAGTAGCACCCTAGCGGGGGGACCTAGCACAGATACGCAGTATTTT.

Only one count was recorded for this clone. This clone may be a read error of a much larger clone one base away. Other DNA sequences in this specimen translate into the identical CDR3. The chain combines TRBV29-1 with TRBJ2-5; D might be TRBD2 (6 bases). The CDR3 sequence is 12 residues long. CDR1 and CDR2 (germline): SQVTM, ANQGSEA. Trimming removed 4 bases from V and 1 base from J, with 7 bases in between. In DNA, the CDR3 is TGCAGCGTTGCGCGGGGCCAAGAGACCCAGTACTTC. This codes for CSVARGQETQYF.

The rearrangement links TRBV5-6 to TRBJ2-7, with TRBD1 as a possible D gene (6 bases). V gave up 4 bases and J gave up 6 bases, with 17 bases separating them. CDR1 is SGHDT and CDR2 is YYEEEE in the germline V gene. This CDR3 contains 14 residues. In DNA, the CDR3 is TGTGCCAGCAGCCCGAACGCACAGGGTGGCGAGCAGTACTTC. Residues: CASSPNAQGGEQYF.

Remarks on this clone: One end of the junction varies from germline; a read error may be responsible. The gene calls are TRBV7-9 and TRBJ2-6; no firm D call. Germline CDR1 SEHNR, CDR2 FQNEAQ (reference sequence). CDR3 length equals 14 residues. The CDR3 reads CASSAQSGTNVLTF. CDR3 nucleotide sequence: TGTGCCAGCAGCGCTCAATCTGGGACCAACGTCCTGACTTTC.

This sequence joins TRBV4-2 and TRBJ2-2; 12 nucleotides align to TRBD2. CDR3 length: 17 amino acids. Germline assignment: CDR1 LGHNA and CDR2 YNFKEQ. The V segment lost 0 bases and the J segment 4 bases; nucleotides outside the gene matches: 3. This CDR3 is CASSQDGLAGTTGELFF. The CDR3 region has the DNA TGTGCCAGCAGCCAAGACGGACTAGCGGGGACCACCGGGGAGCTGTTTTTT.

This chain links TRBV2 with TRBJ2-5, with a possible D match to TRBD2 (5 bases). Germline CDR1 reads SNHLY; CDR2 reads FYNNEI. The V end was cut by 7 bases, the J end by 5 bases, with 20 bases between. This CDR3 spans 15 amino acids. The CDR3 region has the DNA TGTGCCAGCACCCAAGAGGGCATCCAAAAGGAGACCCAGTACTTC. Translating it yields CASTQEGIQKETQYF.

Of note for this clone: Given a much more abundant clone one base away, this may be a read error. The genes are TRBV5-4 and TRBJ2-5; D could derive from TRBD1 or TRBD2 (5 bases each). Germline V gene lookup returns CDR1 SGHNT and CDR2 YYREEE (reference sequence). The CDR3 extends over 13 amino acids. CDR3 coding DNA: TGTGCCAGCCGCTTGGTCGAGGGGAGGACCCAGTACTTC. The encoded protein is CASRLVEGRTQYF.

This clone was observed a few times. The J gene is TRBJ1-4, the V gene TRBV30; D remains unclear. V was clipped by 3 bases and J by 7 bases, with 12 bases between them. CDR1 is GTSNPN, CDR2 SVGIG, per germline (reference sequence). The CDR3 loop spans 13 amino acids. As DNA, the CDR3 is TGTGCCTGGAGGAGGAGCCAAGGTGAAAAACTGTTTTTT. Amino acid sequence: CAWRRSQGEKLFF.

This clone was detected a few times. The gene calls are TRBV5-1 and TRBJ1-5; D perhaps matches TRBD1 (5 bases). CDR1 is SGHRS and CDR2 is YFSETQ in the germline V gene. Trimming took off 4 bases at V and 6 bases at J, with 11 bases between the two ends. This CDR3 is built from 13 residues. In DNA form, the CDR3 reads TGCGCCAGCAGCACCAGGGTGGGTCAGCCCCAGCATTTT. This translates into CASSTRVGQPQHF.

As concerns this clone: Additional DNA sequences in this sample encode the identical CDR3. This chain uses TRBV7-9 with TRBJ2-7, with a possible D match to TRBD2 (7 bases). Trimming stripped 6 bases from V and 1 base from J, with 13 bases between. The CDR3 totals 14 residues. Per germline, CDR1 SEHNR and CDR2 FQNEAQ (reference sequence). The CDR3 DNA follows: TGTGCCAGCAGTTTGGGGGGGCTTTCCTACGAGCAGTACTTC. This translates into CASSLGGLSYEQYF. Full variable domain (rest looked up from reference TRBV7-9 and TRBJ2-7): DTGVSQNPRHKITKRGQNVTFRCDPISEHNRLYWYRQTLGQGPEFLTYFQNEAQLEKSRLLSDRFSAERPKGSFSTLEIQRTEQGDSAMYLCASSLGGLSYEQYFGPGTRLTVT.

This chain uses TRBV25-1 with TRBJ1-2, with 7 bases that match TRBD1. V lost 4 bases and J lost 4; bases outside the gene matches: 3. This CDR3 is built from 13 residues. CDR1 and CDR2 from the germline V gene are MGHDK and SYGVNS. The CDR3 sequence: CASSARDSYGYTF. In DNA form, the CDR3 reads TGTGCCAGCAGTGCCCGGGACAGCTATGGCTACACCTTC.

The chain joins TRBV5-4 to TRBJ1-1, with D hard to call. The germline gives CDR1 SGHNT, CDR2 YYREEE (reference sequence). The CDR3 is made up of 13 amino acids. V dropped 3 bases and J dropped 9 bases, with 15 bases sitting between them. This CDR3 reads CASSSSGSPQAFF. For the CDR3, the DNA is TGTGCCAGCAGCTCCTCGGGGAGTCCTCAAGCTTTCTTT.

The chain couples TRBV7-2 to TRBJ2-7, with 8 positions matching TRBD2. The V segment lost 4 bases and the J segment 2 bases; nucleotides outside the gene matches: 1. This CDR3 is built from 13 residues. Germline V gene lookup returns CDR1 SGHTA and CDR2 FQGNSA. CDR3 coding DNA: TGTGCCAGCAGCTCGGGGGGGGCCTACGAGCAGTACTTC. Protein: CASSSGGAYEQYF.

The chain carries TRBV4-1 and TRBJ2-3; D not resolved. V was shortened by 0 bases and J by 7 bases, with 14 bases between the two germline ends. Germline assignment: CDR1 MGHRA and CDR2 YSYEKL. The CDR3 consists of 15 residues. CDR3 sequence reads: CASSQDSYGSYTQYF. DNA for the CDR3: TGCGCCAGCAGCCAAGATTCTTATGGGTCGTATACGCAGTATTTT.

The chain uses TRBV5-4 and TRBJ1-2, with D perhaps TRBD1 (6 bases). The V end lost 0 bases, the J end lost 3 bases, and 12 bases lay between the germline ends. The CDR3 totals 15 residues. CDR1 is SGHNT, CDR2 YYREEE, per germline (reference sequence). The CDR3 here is CASSLAEGGDYGYTF. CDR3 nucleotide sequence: TGTGCCAGCAGCTTGGCCGAAGGGGGTGACTATGGCTACACCTTC.

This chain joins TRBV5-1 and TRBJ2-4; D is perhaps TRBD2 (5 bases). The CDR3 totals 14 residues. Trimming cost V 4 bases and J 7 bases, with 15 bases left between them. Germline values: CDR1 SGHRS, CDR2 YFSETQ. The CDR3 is CASSTGDRGNIQYF. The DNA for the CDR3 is TGCGCCAGCAGCACGGGCGACCGGGGTAACATTCAGTACTTC. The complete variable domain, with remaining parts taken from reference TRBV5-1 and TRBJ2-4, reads KAGVTQTPRYLIKTRGQQVTLSCSPISGHRSVSWYQQTPGQGLQFLFEYFSETQRNKGNFPGRFSGRQFSNSRSEMNVSTLELGDSALYLCASSTGDRGNIQYFGAGTRLSVL.

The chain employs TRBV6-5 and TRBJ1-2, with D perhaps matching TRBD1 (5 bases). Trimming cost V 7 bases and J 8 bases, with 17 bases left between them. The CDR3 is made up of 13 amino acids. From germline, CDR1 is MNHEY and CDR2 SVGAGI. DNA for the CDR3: TGTGCCAGCAAGGGGATGGGGGGTCGAGGCTACACCTTC. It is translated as CASKGMGGRGYTF.

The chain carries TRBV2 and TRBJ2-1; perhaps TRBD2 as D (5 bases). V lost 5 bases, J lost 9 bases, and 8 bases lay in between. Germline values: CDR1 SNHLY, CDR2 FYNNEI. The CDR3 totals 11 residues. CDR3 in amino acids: CASSRAVEQFF. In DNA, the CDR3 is TGTGCCAGCAGTCGAGCGGTTGAGCAGTTCTTC.